This is a list of T cell receptor beta chains from one sample in a study of blood T cell repertoires in COVID-19. Profiled with immunoSEQ multiplex PCR; TCRdb holds only in-frame clones, not every one. This table holds tens of thousands of clones, approximately 90% found once. The sample comprised peripheral blood. These receptors were taken from a woman older than 75 with acute or convalescent COVID-19. Each CDR3 is given with its conserved first and last residue. The D gene is left open where the match is weak.

D gene | J gene | V gene | CDR3 protein | CDR3 DNA
- | TRBJ1-6 | TRBV13 | CASSYNQFQGSYYNSPLHF | TGTGCCAGCAGCTATAACCAATTCCAGGGGTCCTACTATAATTCACCCCTCCACTTT
TRBD1 | TRBJ1-4 | TRBV27 | CATQGTGSGNEKLFF | TGTGCCACCCAAGGGACAGGGTCCGGTAATGAAAAACTGTTTTTT
TRBD1 | TRBJ1-1 | TRBV4-1 | CASSQGQGAKTEAFF | TGCGCCAGCAGCCAAGGGCAGGGGGCGAAGACTGAAGCTTTCTTT
- | TRBJ2-3 | TRBV2 | CASRPITVRGTQYF | TGTGCCAGCAGACCGATAACAGTCAGGGGTACGCAGTATTTT
TRBD1 | TRBJ2-3 | TRBV29-1 | CSVGWTGSSDTQYF | TGCAGCGTTGGGTGGACAGGGTCGTCAGATACGCAGTATTTT
TRBD2 | TRBJ2-1 | TRBV5-1 | CASSLGLAGNEQFF | TGCGCCAGCAGCTTGGGACTAGCGGGGAATGAGCAGTTCTTC
- | TRBJ2-1 | TRBV19 | CASNGHGRYNEQFF | TGTGCCAGTAATGGTCATGGCAGATACAATGAGCAGTTCTTC
- | TRBJ2-3 | TRBV9 | CASSEAGLRGTDTQYF | TGTGCCAGCAGCGAGGCAGGGCTCCGGGGCACAGATACGCAGTATTTT
TRBD2 | TRBJ2-2 | TRBV5-1 | CASSPQGLAGGNTGELFF | TGCGCCAGCAGCCCCCAGGGACTAGCGGGGGGGAACACCGGGGAGCTGTTTTTT
- | TRBJ2-1 | TRBV3-1/TRBV3-2 | CASSLGGARNEQFF | TGTGCCAGCAGCCTAGGTGGGGCACGCAATGAGCAGTTCTTC
TRBD2 | TRBJ2-3 | TRBV25-1 | CASSDLAGVSDTQYF | TGTGCCAGCAGTGATCTAGCGGGGGTCTCAGATACGCAGTATTTT
TRBD2 | TRBJ2-1 | TRBV3-1/TRBV3-2 | CASSGLAGHNEQFF | TGTGCCAGCAGCGGGCTAGCGGGGCACAATGAGCAGTTCTTC
- | TRBJ1-2 | TRBV28 | CASSPPTGGYTF | TGTGCCAGCAGTCCGCCGACAGGCGGGTACACCTTC
- | TRBJ1-2 | TRBV5-1 | CASSLGSRGETNYGYTF | TGCGCCAGCAGCTTGGGGTCCAGGGGTGAGACTAACTATGGCTACACCTTC
- | TRBJ1-1 | TRBV4-2 | CASSHPGMNTEAFF | TGTGCCAGCAGCCACCCAGGAATGAACACTGAAGCTTTCTTT
- | TRBJ1-1 | TRBV5-1 | CASSRTYTGSGAFF | TGCGCCAGCAGCCGTACTTATACAGGGTCGGGGGCTTTCTTT
TRBD1 | TRBJ1-4 | TRBV7-9 | CASSSQRYGTGSEKLFF | TGTGCCAGCAGCTCCCAAAGATATGGGACAGGGAGCGAAAAACTGTTTTTT
- | TRBJ2-6 | TRBV10-3 | CARKAEQQSSSGANVLTF | TGTGCCAGAAAAGCGGAACAGCAATCCTCCTCTGGGGCCAACGTCCTGACTTTC
TRBD1 | TRBJ2-5 | TRBV19 | CASSTRDRGAQGETQYF | TGTGCCAGTAGTACCCGGGACAGGGGCGCTCAGGGAGAGACCCAGTACTTC
- | TRBJ1-1 | TRBV5-1 | CASSPGLNRAEAFF | TGCGCCAGCAGCCCCGGATTAAACAGGGCTGAAGCTTTCTTT
TRBD2 | TRBJ2-1 | TRBV7-9 | CASSRSGGDNEQFF | TGTGCCAGCAGCCGCAGCGGGGGGGACAATGAGCAGTTCTTC
- | TRBJ1-5 | TRBV2 | CASSEGEAQPQHF | TGTGCCAGCAGTGAAGGGGAGGCTCAGCCCCAGCATTTT